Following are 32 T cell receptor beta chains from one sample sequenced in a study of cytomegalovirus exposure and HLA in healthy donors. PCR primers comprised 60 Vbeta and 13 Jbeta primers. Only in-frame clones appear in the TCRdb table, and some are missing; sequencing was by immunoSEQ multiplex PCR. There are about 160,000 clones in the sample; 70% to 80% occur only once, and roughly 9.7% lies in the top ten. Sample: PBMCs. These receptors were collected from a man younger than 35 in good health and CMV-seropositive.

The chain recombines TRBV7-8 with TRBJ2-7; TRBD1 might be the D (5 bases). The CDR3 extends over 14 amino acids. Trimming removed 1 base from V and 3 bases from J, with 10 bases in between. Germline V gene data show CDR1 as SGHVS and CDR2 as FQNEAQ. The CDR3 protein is CASSLGDSHYEQYF. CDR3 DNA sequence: TGTGCCAGCAGCTTAGGCGACAGTCACTACGAGCAGTACTTC.

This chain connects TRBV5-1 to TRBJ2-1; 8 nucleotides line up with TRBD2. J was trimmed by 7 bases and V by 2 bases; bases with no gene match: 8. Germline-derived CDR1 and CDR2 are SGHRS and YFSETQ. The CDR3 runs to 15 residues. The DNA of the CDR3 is TGCGCCAGCAGCTTTACCGGGACTAGGAGTAATGAGCAGTTCTTC. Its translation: CASSFTGTRSNEQFF. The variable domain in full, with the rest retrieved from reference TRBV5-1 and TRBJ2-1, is KAGVTQTPRYLIKTRGQQVTLSCSPISGHRSVSWYQQTPGQGLQFLFEYFSETQRNKGNFPGRFSGRQFSNSRSEMNVSTLELGDSALYLCASSFTGTRSNEQFFGPGTRLTVL.

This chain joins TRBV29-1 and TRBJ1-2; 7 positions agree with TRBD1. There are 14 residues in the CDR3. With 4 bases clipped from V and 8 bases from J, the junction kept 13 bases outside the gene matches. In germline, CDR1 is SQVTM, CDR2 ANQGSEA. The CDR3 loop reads CSVGPGQPRLGYTF. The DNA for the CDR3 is TGCAGCGTTGGCCCGGGACAGCCACGTCTCGGCTACACCTTC.

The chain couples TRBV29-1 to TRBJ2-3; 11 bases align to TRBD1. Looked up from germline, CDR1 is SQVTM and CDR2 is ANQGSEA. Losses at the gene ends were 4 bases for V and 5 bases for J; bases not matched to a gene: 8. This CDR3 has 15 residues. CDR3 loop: CSVGTGTGGIDTQYF. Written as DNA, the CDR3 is TGCAGCGTTGGCACCGGGACAGGGGGAATAGATACGCAGTATTTT.

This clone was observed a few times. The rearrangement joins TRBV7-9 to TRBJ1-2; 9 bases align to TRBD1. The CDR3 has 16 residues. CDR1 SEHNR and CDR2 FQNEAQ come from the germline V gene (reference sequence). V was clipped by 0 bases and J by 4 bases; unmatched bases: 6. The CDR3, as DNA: TGTGCCAGCAGCTTAGCGGAGACAGGGGGTGGCTATGGCTACACCTTC. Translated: CASSLAETGGGYGYTF.

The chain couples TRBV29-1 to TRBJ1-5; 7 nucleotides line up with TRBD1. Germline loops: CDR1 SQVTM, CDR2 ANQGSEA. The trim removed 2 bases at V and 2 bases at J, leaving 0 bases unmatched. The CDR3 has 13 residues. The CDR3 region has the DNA TGCAGCGTTGAAACAGGGGGCAATCAGCCCCAGCATTTT. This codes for CSVETGGNQPQHF.

CDR3 in amino acids: CASKKAGNYNEQFF. CDR3 nucleotide sequence: TGTGCCAGCAAAAAAGCGGGGAACTACAATGAGCAGTTCTTC. The J gene is TRBJ2-1, the V gene TRBV2, with 7 bases fitting TRBD2. Germline V gives CDR1 SNHLY, CDR2 FYNNEI. CDR3 length equals 14 residues. The ends lost 7 bases at V and 3 bases at J; junction bases unmatched: 6.

CDR3 in amino acids: CASSVGSRGHYGYTF. CDR3 DNA sequence: TGTGCCAGCAGCGTAGGGAGCAGGGGGCACTATGGCTACACCTTC. The V gene is TRBV9, the J gene TRBJ1-2; 8 nucleotides match TRBD1. The V gene end was trimmed by 0 bases and the J gene end by 3 bases; junction bases not matched to a gene: 4. The CDR3 contains 15 residues. Germline CDR1 reads SGDLS; CDR2 reads YYNGEE.

The CDR3 spells CSVDLGGYEQYF. In nucleotides, the CDR3 is TGCAGCGTTGACCTGGGGGGTTACGAGCAGTACTTC. V is TRBV29-1 and J is TRBJ2-7, with D tentatively TRBD2 (6 bases). The CDR3 runs to 12 residues. Germline V gene sequence: CDR1 SQVTM, CDR2 ANQGSEA. Deletions cut 3 bases from V and 4 bases from J, with 10 bases between.

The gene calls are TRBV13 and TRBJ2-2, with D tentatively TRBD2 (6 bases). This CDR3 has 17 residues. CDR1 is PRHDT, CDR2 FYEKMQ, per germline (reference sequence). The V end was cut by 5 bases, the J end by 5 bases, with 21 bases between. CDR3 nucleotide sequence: TGTGCCAGCAGCCGCGGATCCGGGACTCTCCGAACCGGGGAGCTGTTTTTT. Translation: CASSRGSGTLRTGELFF. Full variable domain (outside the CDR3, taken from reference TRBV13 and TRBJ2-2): AAGVIQSPRHLIKEKRETATLKCYPIPRHDTVYWYQQGPGQDPQFLISFYEKMQSDKGSIPDRFSAQQFSDYHSELNMSSLELGDSALYFCASSRGSGTLRTGELFFGEGSRLTVL.

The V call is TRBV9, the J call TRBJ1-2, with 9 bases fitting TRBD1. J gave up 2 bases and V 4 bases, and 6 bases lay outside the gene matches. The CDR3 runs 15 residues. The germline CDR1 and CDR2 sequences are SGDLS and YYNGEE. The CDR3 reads CASSRTTGGNYGYTF. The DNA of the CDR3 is TGTGCCAGCAGCAGAACGACAGGGGGAAACTATGGCTACACCTTC. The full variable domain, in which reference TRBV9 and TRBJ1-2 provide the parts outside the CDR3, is DSGVTQTPKHLITATGQRVTLRCSPRSGDLSVYWYQQSLDQGLQFLIQYYNGEERAKGNILERFSAQQFPDLHSELNLSSLELGDSALYFCASSRTTGGNYGYTFGSGTRLTVV.

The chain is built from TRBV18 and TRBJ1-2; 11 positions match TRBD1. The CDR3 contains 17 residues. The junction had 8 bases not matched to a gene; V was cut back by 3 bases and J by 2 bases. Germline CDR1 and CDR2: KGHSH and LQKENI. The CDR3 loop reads CASSPLGQGAGNYGYTF. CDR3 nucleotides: TGTGCCAGCTCACCGCTTGGACAGGGGGCTGGGAACTATGGCTACACCTTC.

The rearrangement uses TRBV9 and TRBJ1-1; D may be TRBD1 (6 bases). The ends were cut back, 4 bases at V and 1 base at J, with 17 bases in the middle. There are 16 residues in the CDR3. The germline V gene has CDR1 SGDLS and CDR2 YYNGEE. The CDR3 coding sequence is TGTGCCAGCAGCTCCCACAGGGAGACGGGGAACACTGAAGCTTTCTTT. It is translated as CASSSHRETGNTEAFF.

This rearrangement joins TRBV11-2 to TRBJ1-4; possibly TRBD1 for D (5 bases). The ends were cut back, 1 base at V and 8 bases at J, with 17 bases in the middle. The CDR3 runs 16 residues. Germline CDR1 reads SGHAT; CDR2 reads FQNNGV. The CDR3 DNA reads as TGTGCCAGCAGCTTAGTCGACGGGGGATTGGGGGAAAAACTGTTTTTT. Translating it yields CASSLVDGGLGEKLFF.

CDR3 amino acids: CASRKSSGGAYNEQFF. The CDR3 coding sequence is TGCGCCAGCAGGAAGTCTAGCGGGGGGGCCTACAATGAGCAGTTCTTC. This chain connects TRBV4-3 to TRBJ2-1; 12 bases map to TRBD2. Per the germline V gene, CDR1 is LGHNA and CDR2 is YSLEER. CDR3 length equals 16 residues. V lost 6 bases and J lost 2; bases outside the gene matches: 5.

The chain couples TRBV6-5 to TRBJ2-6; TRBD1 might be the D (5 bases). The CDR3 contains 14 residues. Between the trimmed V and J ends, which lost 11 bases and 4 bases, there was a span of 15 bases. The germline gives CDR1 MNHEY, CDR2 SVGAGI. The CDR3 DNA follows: TGTGCCTCAGGGTGGGGCACCGGGGCCAACGTCCTGACTTTC. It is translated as CASGWGTGANVLTF.

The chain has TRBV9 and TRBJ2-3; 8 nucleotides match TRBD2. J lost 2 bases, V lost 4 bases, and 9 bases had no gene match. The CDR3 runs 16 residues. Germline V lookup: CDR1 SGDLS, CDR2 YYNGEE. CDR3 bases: TGTGCCAGCAGCCCTCCAACTAGCGGACTCACAGATACGCAGTATTTT. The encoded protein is CASSPPTSGLTDTQYF.

As DNA, the CDR3 is TGTGCCTGGTACCCGCAGGGCTATGGCTACACCTTC. As protein: CAWYPQGYGYTF. This chain joins TRBV30 and TRBJ1-2; D possibly corresponds to TRBD1 (5 bases). V gave up 5 bases and J gave up 4 bases, with 11 bases separating them. CDR1 GTSNPN and CDR2 SVGIG come from the germline V gene (reference sequence). The CDR3 runs 12 residues.

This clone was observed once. In nucleotides, the CDR3 is TGCGCCAGCAGCGCGCGTTCAGGGGACGAGCAGTACTTC. Its translation: CASSARSGDEQYF. The chain combines TRBV4-3 with TRBJ2-7, with D maybe TRBD1 (6 bases). The CDR3 contains 13 residues. Germline V gene lookup returns CDR1 LGHNA and CDR2 YSLEER. Deletions cut 5 bases from V and 5 bases from J, with 13 bases between.

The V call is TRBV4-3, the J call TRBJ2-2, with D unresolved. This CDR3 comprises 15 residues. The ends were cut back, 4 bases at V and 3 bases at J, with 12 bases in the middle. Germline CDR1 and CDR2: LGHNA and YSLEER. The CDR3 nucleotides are TGCGCCAGCAGCCCCCGCACAGCCTACACCGGGGAGCTGTTTTTT. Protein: CASSPRTAYTGELFF.

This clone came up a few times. The CDR3 DNA reads as TGTGCCAGCAGCCCAGCGGGGATTCCTTCCTACGAGCAGTACTTC. Its protein product is CASSPAGIPSYEQYF. J is TRBJ2-7 and V is TRBV7-2, with 7 bases lining up with TRBD2. With V trimmed by 5 bases and J by 1 base, 8 bases remained unmatched. Germline V gene lookup returns CDR1 SGHTA and CDR2 FQGNSA. The CDR3 sequence is 15 residues long. Filled out from reference TRBV7-2 and TRBJ2-7, the complete variable domain reads GAGVSQSPSNKVTEKGKDVELRCDPISGHTALYWYRQSLGQGLEFLIYFQGNSAPDKSGLPSDRFSAERTGGSVSTLTIQRTQQEDSAVYLCASSPAGIPSYEQYFGPGTRLTVT.

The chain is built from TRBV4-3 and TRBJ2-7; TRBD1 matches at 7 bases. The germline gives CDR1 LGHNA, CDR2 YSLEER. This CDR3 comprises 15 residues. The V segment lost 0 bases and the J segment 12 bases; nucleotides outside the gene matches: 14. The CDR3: CASSQDYGTAGRRYF. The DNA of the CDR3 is TGCGCCAGCAGCCAAGATTATGGGACAGCCGGCAGGCGGTACTTC.

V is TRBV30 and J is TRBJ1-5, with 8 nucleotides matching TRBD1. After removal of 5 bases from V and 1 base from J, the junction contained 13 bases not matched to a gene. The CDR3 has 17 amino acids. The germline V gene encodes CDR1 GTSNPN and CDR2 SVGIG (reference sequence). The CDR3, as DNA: TGTGCCTGGGGTTACAGTCTCGGGACAGGCAGCAATCAGCCCCAGCATTTT. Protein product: CAWGYSLGTGSNQPQHF.

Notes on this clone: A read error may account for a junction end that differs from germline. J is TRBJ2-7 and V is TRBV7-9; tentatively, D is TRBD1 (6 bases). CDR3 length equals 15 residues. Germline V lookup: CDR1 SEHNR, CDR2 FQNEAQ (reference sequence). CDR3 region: CSSSFPRGVLGEQYF. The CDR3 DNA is TGTTCCAGCAGTTTCCCCAGGGGCGTGTTGGGCGAGCAGTACTTC. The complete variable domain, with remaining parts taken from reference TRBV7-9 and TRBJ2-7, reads DTGVSQNPRHKITKRGQNVTFRCDPISEHNRLYWYRQTLGQGPEFLTYFQNEAQLEKSRLLSDRFSAERPKGSFSTLEIQRTEQGDSAMYLCSSSFPRGVLGEQYFGPGTRLTVT.

The CDR3: CASSLGTGYNSPLHF. The CDR3 bases are TGTGCCAGCAGTTTGGGGACAGGGTATAATTCACCCCTCCACTTT. The rearrangement joins TRBV6-5 to TRBJ1-6; 9 nucleotides line up with TRBD1. After removal of 4 bases from V and 4 bases from J, the junction contained 2 bases not matched to a gene. The CDR3 contains 15 residues. Germline CDR1 reads MNHEY; CDR2 reads SVGAGI.

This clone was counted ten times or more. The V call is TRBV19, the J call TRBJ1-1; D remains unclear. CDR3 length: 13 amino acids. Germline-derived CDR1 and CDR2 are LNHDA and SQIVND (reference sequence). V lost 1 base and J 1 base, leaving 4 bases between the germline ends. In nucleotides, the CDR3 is TGTGCCAGTAGTATAGTCTCGAACACTGAAGCTTTCTTT. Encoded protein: CASSIVSNTEAFF. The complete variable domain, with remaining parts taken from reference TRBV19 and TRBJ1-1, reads DGGITQSPKYLFRKEGQNVTLSCEQNLNHDAMYWYRQDPGQGLRLIYYSQIVNDFQKGDIAEGYSVSREKKESFPLTVTSAQKNPTAFYLCASSIVSNTEAFFGQGTRLTVV.

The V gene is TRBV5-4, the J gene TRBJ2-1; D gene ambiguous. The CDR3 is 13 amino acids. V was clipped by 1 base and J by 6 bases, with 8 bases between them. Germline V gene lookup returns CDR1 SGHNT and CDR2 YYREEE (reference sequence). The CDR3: CASSLFYGNEQFF. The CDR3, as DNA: TGTGCCAGCAGCTTGTTCTACGGCAATGAGCAGTTCTTC.

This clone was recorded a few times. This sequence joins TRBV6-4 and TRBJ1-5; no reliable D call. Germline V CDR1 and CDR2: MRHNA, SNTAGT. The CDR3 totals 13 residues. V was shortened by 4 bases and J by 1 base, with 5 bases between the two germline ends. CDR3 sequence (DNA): TGTGCCAGCAGTGTAGAAAGCAATCAGCCCCAGCATTTT. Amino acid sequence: CASSVESNQPQHF.

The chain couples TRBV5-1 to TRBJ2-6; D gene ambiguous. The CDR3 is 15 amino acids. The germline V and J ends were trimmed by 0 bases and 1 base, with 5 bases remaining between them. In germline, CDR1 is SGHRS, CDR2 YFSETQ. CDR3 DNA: TGCGCCAGCAGCTTGGACAGTTCTGGGGCCAACGTCCTGACTTTC. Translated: CASSLDSSGANVLTF.

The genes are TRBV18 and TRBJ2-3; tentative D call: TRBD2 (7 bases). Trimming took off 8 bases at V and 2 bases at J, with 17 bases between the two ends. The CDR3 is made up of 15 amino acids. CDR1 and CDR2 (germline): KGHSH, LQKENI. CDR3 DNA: TGTGCCAGCCCCACAAGGGGGGGACTCACAGATACGCAGTATTTT. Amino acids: CASPTRGGLTDTQYF.

CDR3 DNA sequence: TGTGCCAGCAGCCAAGAAGAGGCAGACTACGAGCAGTACTTC. Its translation: CASSQEEADYEQYF. The J gene is TRBJ2-7, the V gene TRBV4-2; the D is unclear. Germline V CDR1 and CDR2: LGHNA, YNFKEQ. The CDR3 extends over 14 amino acids. Trimming stripped 0 bases from V and 3 bases from J, with 9 bases between.

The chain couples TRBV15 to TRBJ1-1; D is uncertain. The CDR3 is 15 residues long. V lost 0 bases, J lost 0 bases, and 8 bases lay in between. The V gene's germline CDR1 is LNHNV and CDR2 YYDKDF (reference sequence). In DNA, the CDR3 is TGTGCCACCAGCAGAGATTCCGCGTTGAACACTGAAGCTTTCTTT. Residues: CATSRDSALNTEAFF.